The source of this TCR beta chain is a study of neurological immune-mediated disorders. Study-level points and caveats: The level of TCR clonal expansion was highest in patients with HTLV-1-associated myelopathy and lowest in multiple sclerosis, where it fell below the level seen in healthy controls.

A 10-nucleotide random UMI tagged transcripts in template-switch 5'RACE cDNA synthesis. TCRdb independently ran MiXCR on the 5' RACE reads; one entry per CDR3 protein. In the table there are fewer than 60,000 distinct CDR3 sequences, under 13% of which are singletons. CDR3 length equals 14 residues. V lost 10 bases and J lost 1, with 16 bases in between. This clonotype was seen many times. Its target is not known. The sequencing sample was made of PBMCs. The J gene is TRBJ1-1, the V gene TRBV12-3 or TRBV12-4, with a weak D call TRBD1 (6 bases). The TCR comes from a man in his sixties or seventies with HTLV-1-associated myelopathy (HAM/TSP). CDR3 sequence reads: CATLQGSGNTEAFF. The CDR3 DNA is TGTGCCACCCTACAGGGATCCGGGAACACTGAAGCTTTCTTT.